This entry describes one T cell receptor beta chain. This receptor's antigen is unknown. One base away there is no much larger clone; base qualities are not given. TCRbeta CDR3 regions were amplified from genomic DNA by means of the immunoSEQ Assay, a bias-controlled multiplex PCR. In the paper's pipeline: The number of nucleated cells in each sample was estimated from the amplification of reference gene primers within the assay. To quantify the absolute abundance of each unique TCRbeta CDR3 rearrangement, sequence reads were collapsed and filtered. For each sample, productive Simpson clonality was calculated as the square root of Simpson's diversity index over productive rearrangements. In its TCRdb copy, this immuneACCESS table keeps in-frame sequences only and misses some clones. Where compared with another copy, unresolved V genes explain less than half of these, and the others have no known cause. V, J and clone size are taken as reported in that table, and D and trimming were inferred from the DNA itself. A total of about 200,000 clones appear in this sample, over 80% of them only once. Of the sample, around 0.93% falls within the top ten clones.

One collaborating source in Seattle enrolled patients during active infection and followed them longitudinally through the course of disease. Each collaborating institution followed its own protocols to collect whole blood in K2EDTA tubes. For TCRbeta analysis, collaborators shipped samples as frozen whole blood, isolated PBMCs, or DNA extracted from either of those sample types. This entry comes from a study of blood T cell repertoires in COVID-19 (dated by TCRdb to the early 2020s). At the level of the whole study: Collaborator samples came from the United States, Italy and Spain and covered acute and convalescent phases of COVID-19. The material from the prospective study consisted of cDNA or gDNA derived from T cells, B-cell-depleted T cells, or PBMCs. Subjects who had been exposed to COVID-19, were actively infected with it, or had recovered from it provided the deeply sampled blood TCRbeta repertoires that made up the dataset. The repertoires were released in a freely available public database meant as a resource for research on the immune response to SARS-CoV-2. The samples were drawn from the first 160 participants of the ongoing ImmuneRACE study and from 1,254 subjects provided by 6 global collaborators. Nearly every sample came with metadata listing a de-identified subject ID, COVID-19 status, age in years and sex. Where available, HLA class I and class II types were obtained from metadata supplied by the sample provider rather than from assay-based typing. Study-wide findings and limitations: The quantity of clinical and demographic metadata differed by source and by participant and was supplied without curation.

The CDR3 spans 16 residues, from the cysteine through the phenylalanine. Just the 48-base CDR3 DNA is kept, in frame starting at base 1. Germline trimming amounts to 2 bases on V and 0 bases on J, with 4 as the count of junction bases outside the gene matches. The germline V gene (reference sequence) provides CDR1 LNHDA and CDR2 SQIVND. Rearrangement joined TRBV19 to TRBJ2-3; the central 8 bases match TRBD2. The specimen sequenced was peripheral blood. This TCR was sampled from a man aged 55 to 70 with COVID-19, enrolled during active disease. The CDR3 protein sequence reads: CASSIRASGSTDTQYF. The DNA is as follows: TGTGCCAGTAGTATACGGGCTAGCGGGAGCACAGATACGCAGTATTTT.